The clone carrying this T cell receptor (beta chain) came up many times. Its antigen is undetermined. This CDR3 comprises 14 residues. V shed 6 bases and J shed 5 bases, with 16 bases lying between them. Germline CDR1 reads LNHNV; CDR2 reads YYDKDF (reference sequence). Researchers amplified the TCR beta CDR3 regions from RNA transcripts. The HTBI primer set drove a first-round RT-PCR of the TCR CDR3. TCRdb analysed the multiplex PCR reads with MiXCR anew, one entry per CDR3 protein. The repertoire includes over 700,000 distinct CDR3 sequences, around a sixth of them detected once, and 16% sits in the top ten. This entry belongs to a study of T cells in Graves' hyperthyroidism and ophthalmopathy. Study conclusions and caveats: The model made its ophthalmopathy prediction, and onset followed a median approximately six months later.

Hyperthyroidism in the patients, aged 18 to 65, was newly diagnosed and under 2 months in duration. Fresh peripheral blood, 7.5 to 10 ml, was the source of the PBMCs. Sequences were obtained from blood. The chain uses TRBV15 and TRBJ1-1; tentative D call: TRBD1 (6 bases). This TCR derives from a woman aged 45-59 years with Graves' hyperthyroidism that later progressed to Graves' ophthalmopathy. This chain's CDR3 is CATRRQGQRTEAFF. The DNA for the CDR3 is TGTGCCACCAGGAGACAAGGACAGAGAACTGAAGCTTTCTTT.